This TCR beta chain was profiled in a study of cytomegalovirus exposure and HLA in healthy donors. On the study more broadly: Inside one of the first data releases sat 80 million to 95 million unique TCRs taken from HLA-typed donors.

The PCR ran on 60 Vbeta and 13 Jbeta primers. The protocol was immunoSEQ multiplex PCR, while the TCRdb copy is restricted to in-frame clones and leaves out a portion. This sample has 84,000 or so clones; approximately 84% occur once, and the top ten carry 2.4%. Nominal health characterized the donors when sampled, though unrecorded immune exposures were likely. Germline V gives CDR1 MDHEN, CDR2 SYDVKM. The trim removed 7 bases at V and 7 bases at J, leaving 9 bases unmatched. The CDR3 covers 14 residues. This TCR came from a woman in her 50s in good health and CMV-seronegative. The sequenced material came from PBMCs. The chain is built from TRBV28 and TRBJ2-2; 7 nucleotides match TRBD2. CDR3 sequence reads: CASTIGGSVGELFF. DNA for the CDR3: TGTGCCAGCACCATTGGCGGGAGTGTCGGGGAGCTGTTTTTT.